This TCR beta chain was sequenced for a study of T cell repertoires in cytomegalovirus infection. Study as a whole: Public TCR beta signatures were indicative of both CMV infection and a matching HLA type.

As for this clonotype: Its antigen is not known. The CDR3 end shows no conserved phenylalanine or tryptophan, and so a read error is likely. The limits of the CDR3 on the DNA are not certain, so only TCRdb's listed CDR3 is given.

Study-level points and caveats: Dominant in the ex vivo response were TCR beta clonotypes restricted by HLA-C and specific for CMV. Public TCR beta family frequency separated CMV-and-HLA carriers, including in an independent cohort.

TCRdb fed the reads into MiXCR, producing one record per CDR3 protein. Of 200,000 to 300,000 distinct CDR3 sequences in the sample, approximately 13% were seen once. A total of 12 residues make up the CDR3, ends included. Per germline, CDR1 SGHKS and CDR2 YYEKEE (reference sequence). The chain couples TRBV5-5 to TRBJ1-2; no DNA check was done on the table's D call, TRBD1. The receptor comes from a human donor in good health (CMV status not recorded). Some clones in this sample may be carry-over from other donors' samples. Material for sequencing was PBMCs. The CDR3 is CASSLTGGDSGI.